Listed below are T cell receptor beta chains from one sample, sequenced in a study of cytomegalovirus exposure and HLA in healthy donors. Data came from immunoSEQ multiplex PCR; TCRdb stores just in-frame clones and leaves some out. The sample records 50,000 to 70,000 clones, 55% to 65% being singletons. The sample comprised PBMCs. The receptors stem from a man younger than 45 in good health and CMV-seronegative. CDR3s include the opening cysteine and the closing phenylalanine or tryptophan. D genes are given only for firm matches. Part of the rows lack a size; the others show once, few, many or a class for expanded clones.

d_gene: -; j_gene: TRBJ2-5; v_gene: TRBV7-9; abundance: -; CDR3aa: CASSLIRAHQETQYF; CDR3nt: TGTGCCAGCAGCTTGATCAGGGCGCACCAAGAGACCCAGTACTTC
d_gene: TRBD1; j_gene: TRBJ2-2; v_gene: TRBV19; abundance: -; CDR3aa: CASSPTGATGELFF; CDR3nt: TGTGCCAGTAGCCCGACAGGGGCCACCGGGGAGCTGTTTTTT
d_gene: -; j_gene: TRBJ2-3; v_gene: TRBV5-6; abundance: -; CDR3aa: CASSFGADPDTQYF; CDR3nt: TGTGCCAGCAGCTTTGGGGCAGATCCAGATACGCAGTATTTT
d_gene: -; j_gene: TRBJ2-5; v_gene: TRBV19; abundance: once; CDR3aa: CASSMGLETQYF; CDR3nt: TGTGCCAGTAGTATGGGGCTAGAGACCCAGTACTTC
d_gene: -; j_gene: TRBJ2-1; v_gene: TRBV6-5; abundance: -; CDR3aa: CASSSGFEQFF; CDR3nt: TGTGCCAGCAGTTCCGGGTTTGAGCAGTTCTTC
d_gene: -; j_gene: TRBJ2-6; v_gene: TRBV6-5; abundance: -; CDR3aa: CASSYGGTGANVLTF; CDR3nt: TGTGCCAGCAGTTACGGGGGCACTGGGGCCAACGTCCTGACTTTC
d_gene: -; j_gene: TRBJ2-7; v_gene: TRBV29-1; abundance: -; CDR3aa: CSVRGSAGLSEQYF; CDR3nt: TGCAGCGTCCGTGGGAGCGCAGGTTTGAGCGAGCAGTACTTC
d_gene: -; j_gene: TRBJ2-3; v_gene: TRBV4-1; abundance: -; CDR3aa: CASSQFQGTDTQYF; CDR3nt: TGCGCCAGCAGCCAATTTCAGGGCACAGATACGCAGTATTTT
d_gene: -; j_gene: TRBJ2-3; v_gene: TRBV5-1; abundance: -; CDR3aa: CASSLDSRTDTQYF; CDR3nt: TGCGCCAGCAGCCTTGACAGCCGCACAGATACGCAGTATTTT
d_gene: -; j_gene: TRBJ1-2; v_gene: TRBV19; abundance: -; CDR3aa: CASSIAGAGYTF; CDR3nt: TGTGCCAGTAGTATAGCTGGAGCTGGCTACACCTTC
d_gene: TRBD1; j_gene: TRBJ1-1; v_gene: TRBV29-1; abundance: -; CDR3aa: CSALGTGQGKAFF; CDR3nt: TGCAGCGCCCTGGGAACGGGACAGGGTAAAGCTTTCTTT
d_gene: -; j_gene: TRBJ1-2; v_gene: TRBV5-4; abundance: few; CDR3aa: CASSLGWQGPATPHGYTF; CDR3nt: TGTGCCAGCAGCTTGGGGTGGCAGGGTCCAGCAACCCCACATGGCTACACCTTC
d_gene: -; j_gene: TRBJ2-5; v_gene: TRBV30; abundance: -; CDR3aa: CAWSVGGGGETQYF; CDR3nt: TGTGCCTGGAGTGTAGGAGGGGGCGGCGAGACCCAGTACTTC
d_gene: TRBD1; j_gene: TRBJ1-4; v_gene: TRBV4-1; abundance: few; CDR3aa: CASSQDRGTDPTNEKLFF; CDR3nt: TGCGCCAGCAGCCAAGATCGGGGGACAGACCCAACTAATGAAAAACTGTTTTTT
d_gene: TRBD2; j_gene: TRBJ2-3; v_gene: TRBV4-1; abundance: -; CDR3aa: CASSQVGTSGTSTDTQYF; CDR3nt: TGCGCCAGCAGCCAAGTTGGGACTAGCGGAACTAGCACAGATACGCAGTATTTT
d_gene: -; j_gene: TRBJ2-5; v_gene: TRBV7-9; abundance: -; CDR3aa: CASGGEGEEETQYF; CDR3nt: TGTGCCAGCGGCGGGGAGGGGGAAGAAGAGACCCAGTACTTC
d_gene: -; j_gene: TRBJ2-7; v_gene: TRBV4-2; abundance: -; CDR3aa: CASSQVGRDSYEQYF; CDR3nt: TGTGCCAGCAGCCAAGTAGGCCGGGATTCCTACGAGCAGTACTTC
d_gene: -; j_gene: TRBJ1-4; v_gene: TRBV5-1; abundance: -; CDR3aa: CASSLWDTNEKLFF; CDR3nt: TGCGCCAGCAGCCTGTGGGACACGAATGAAAAACTGTTTTTT
d_gene: TRBD1; j_gene: TRBJ1-6; v_gene: TRBV7-2; abundance: -; CDR3aa: CASSSQQGAASPLHF; CDR3nt: TGTGCCAGCAGCTCGCAACAGGGGGCGGCTTCACCCCTCCACTTT
d_gene: TRBD1; j_gene: TRBJ1-6; v_gene: TRBV4-1; abundance: once; CDR3aa: CASSRNTDRDSPLHF; CDR3nt: TGCGCCAGCAGCCGAAATACGGACAGGGATTCACCCCTCCACTTT